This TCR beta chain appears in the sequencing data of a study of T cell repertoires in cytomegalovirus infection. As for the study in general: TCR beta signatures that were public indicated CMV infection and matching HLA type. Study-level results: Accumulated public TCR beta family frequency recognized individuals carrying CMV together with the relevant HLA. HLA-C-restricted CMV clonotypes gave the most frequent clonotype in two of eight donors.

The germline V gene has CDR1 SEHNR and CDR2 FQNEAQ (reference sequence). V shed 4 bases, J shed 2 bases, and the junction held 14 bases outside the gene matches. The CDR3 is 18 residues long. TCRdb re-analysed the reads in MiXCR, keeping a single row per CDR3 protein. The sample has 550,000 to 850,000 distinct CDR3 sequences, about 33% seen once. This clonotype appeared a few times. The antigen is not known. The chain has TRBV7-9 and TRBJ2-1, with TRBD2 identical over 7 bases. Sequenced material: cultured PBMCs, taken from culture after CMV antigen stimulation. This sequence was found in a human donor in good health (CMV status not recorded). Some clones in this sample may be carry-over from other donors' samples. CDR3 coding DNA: TGTGCCAGCAGCTCGAGCCGGTTAAGCGGGACCACCTACAATGAGCAGTTCTTC. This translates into CASSSSRLSGTTYNEQFF.